Listed below are T cell receptor beta chains from one sample, sequenced in a study of identical twins. TCRdb analysed the 5' RACE reads with MiXCR anew, one entry per CDR3 protein. The sample yields 500,000 to 550,000 distinct CDR3 sequences, around 20% seen once. These sequences were also reported in another study, on yellow fever vaccine responses in identical twins.

Sequencing was performed on CD4+ T cells sorted from blood. All receptors derive from a woman aged 18-35 years in good health. The CDR3 runs from the conserved cysteine through the conserved F or W. A D gene is named only where the DNA matches it firmly. Size tells how often a clone was seen (once, few, many) or the class of an expanded clone, and some rows leave it out.

>NA|16|TRBV12-3/TRBV12-4|TRBJ2-2|NA
TGTGCCAGCTCCTTCGCGGGCAGGGTGGACACCGGGGAGCTGTTTTTT
CASSFAGRVDTGELFF
>few|15|TRBV7-6|TRBJ1-2|NA
TGTGCCAGCAGCTTAAGGCCGGACAACTCGTATGGCTACACCTTC
CASSLRPDNSYGYTF
>NA|16|TRBV12-3/TRBV12-4|TRBJ2-1|NA
TGTGCCAGCAGTTTGTGGACAGCGGGGCCTAACAATGAGCAGTTCTTC
CASSLWTAGPNNEQFF
>few|14|TRBV5-1|TRBJ1-4|NA
TGCGCCAGCAGCTTGAACCCGAAGAATGAAAAACTGTTTTTT
CASSLNPKNEKLFF
>NA|14|TRBV20-1|TRBJ2-1|NA
TGCAGTGCTGAGACTAAACCTTCCTACAATGAGCAGTTCTTC
CSAETKPSYNEQFF
>few|15|TRBV7-7|TRBJ2-1|TRBD1
TGTGCCAGCAGCTGGGGACAGGAAAGCATCAATGAGCAGTTCTTC
CASSWGQESINEQFF
>NA|16|TRBV4-1|TRBJ2-5|TRBD2
TGCGCCAGCAGCCGCCAGACGGGGGGAACCGCGGGGACCCAGTACTTC
CASSRQTGGTAGTQYF
>NA|13|TRBV29-1|TRBJ2-5|NA
TGCAGCGTTGAGGGTCTAGAAACGGGGACCCAGTACTTC
CSVEGLETGTQYF
>NA|14|TRBV5-1|TRBJ2-3|NA
TGCGCCAGCAGGGAGGGCAGGGGAGGCGATACGCAGTATTTT
CASREGRGGDTQYF
>few|18|TRBV20-1|TRBJ2-1|TRBD2
TGCAGTGCTAGAGATACCGCTAGCGGTAAACGGTCCTACAATGAGCAGTTCTTC
CSARDTASGKRSYNEQFF
>NA|15|TRBV5-1|TRBJ2-7|TRBD1
TGCGCCAGCAGCTTGGGCACAGGGGGTGTCTACGAGCAGTACTTC
CASSLGTGGVYEQYF
>NA|16|TRBV3-1|TRBJ2-3|TRBD1
TGTGCCAGCAGCCAACTAGGACAGGGTCTCTCAGATACGCAGTATTTT
CASSQLGQGLSDTQYF
>NA|15|TRBV7-9|TRBJ2-1|TRBD2
TGTGCCAGCAGCTTAGCCGGACTAGCGAGCGATGAGCAGTTCTTC
CASSLAGLASDEQFF
>NA|15|TRBV18|TRBJ1-5|TRBD1
TGTGCCAGCTCAAAAACAGGGGCCGAAAATCAGCCCCAGCATTTT
CASSKTGAENQPQHF
>NA|13|TRBV12-3/TRBV12-4|TRBJ2-2|TRBD1
TGTGCCAGCAGCCAACAGGGGACCGGGGAGCTGTTTTTT
CASSQQGTGELFF
>NA|16|TRBV5-1|TRBJ2-5|NA
TGCGCCAGCAGCTTGGCCACAGGCGGGTCCGGAGAGACCCAGTACTTC
CASSLATGGSGETQYF
>few|13|TRBV20-1|TRBJ2-7|NA
TGCAGCACCCTCCATCCGAGCTCCTACGAGCAGTACTTC
CSTLHPSSYEQYF
>NA|14|TRBV12-3/TRBV12-4|TRBJ2-1|NA
TGTGCCAGCAGTGTAGGGGAAGGTGGCAATGAGCAGTTCTTC
CASSVGEGGNEQFF
>medium-sized|14|TRBV3-1|TRBJ2-5|NA
TGTGCCAGCAGGCCCACAAACAGCGACGGGACCCAGTACTTC
CASRPTNSDGTQYF
>NA|15|TRBV6-5|TRBJ2-1|NA
TGTGCCAGCAGTTATTCTCCAGGAGGAATCAATGAGCAGTTCTTC
CASSYSPGGINEQFF
>NA|16|TRBV24-1|TRBJ2-5|TRBD1
TGTGCCACCAGTGATTTATCCGGACAGGGAGGAGAGACCCAGTACTTC
CATSDLSGQGGETQYF